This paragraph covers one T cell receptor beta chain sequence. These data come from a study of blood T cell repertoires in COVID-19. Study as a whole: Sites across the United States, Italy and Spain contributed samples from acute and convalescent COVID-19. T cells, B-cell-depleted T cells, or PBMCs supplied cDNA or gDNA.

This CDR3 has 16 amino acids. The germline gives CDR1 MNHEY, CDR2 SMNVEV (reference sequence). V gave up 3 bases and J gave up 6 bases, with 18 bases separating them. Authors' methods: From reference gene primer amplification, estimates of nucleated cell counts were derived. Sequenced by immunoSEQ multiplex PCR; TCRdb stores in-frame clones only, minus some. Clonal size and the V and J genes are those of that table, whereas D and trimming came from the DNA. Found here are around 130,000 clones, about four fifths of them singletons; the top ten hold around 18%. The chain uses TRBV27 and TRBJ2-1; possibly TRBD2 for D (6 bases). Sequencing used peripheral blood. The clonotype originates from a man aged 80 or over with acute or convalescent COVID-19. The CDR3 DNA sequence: TGTGCCAGCAGTTTTCTTAGTCGTGGGGGGTCCAATGAGCAGTTCTTC. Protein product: CASSFLSRGGSNEQFF.